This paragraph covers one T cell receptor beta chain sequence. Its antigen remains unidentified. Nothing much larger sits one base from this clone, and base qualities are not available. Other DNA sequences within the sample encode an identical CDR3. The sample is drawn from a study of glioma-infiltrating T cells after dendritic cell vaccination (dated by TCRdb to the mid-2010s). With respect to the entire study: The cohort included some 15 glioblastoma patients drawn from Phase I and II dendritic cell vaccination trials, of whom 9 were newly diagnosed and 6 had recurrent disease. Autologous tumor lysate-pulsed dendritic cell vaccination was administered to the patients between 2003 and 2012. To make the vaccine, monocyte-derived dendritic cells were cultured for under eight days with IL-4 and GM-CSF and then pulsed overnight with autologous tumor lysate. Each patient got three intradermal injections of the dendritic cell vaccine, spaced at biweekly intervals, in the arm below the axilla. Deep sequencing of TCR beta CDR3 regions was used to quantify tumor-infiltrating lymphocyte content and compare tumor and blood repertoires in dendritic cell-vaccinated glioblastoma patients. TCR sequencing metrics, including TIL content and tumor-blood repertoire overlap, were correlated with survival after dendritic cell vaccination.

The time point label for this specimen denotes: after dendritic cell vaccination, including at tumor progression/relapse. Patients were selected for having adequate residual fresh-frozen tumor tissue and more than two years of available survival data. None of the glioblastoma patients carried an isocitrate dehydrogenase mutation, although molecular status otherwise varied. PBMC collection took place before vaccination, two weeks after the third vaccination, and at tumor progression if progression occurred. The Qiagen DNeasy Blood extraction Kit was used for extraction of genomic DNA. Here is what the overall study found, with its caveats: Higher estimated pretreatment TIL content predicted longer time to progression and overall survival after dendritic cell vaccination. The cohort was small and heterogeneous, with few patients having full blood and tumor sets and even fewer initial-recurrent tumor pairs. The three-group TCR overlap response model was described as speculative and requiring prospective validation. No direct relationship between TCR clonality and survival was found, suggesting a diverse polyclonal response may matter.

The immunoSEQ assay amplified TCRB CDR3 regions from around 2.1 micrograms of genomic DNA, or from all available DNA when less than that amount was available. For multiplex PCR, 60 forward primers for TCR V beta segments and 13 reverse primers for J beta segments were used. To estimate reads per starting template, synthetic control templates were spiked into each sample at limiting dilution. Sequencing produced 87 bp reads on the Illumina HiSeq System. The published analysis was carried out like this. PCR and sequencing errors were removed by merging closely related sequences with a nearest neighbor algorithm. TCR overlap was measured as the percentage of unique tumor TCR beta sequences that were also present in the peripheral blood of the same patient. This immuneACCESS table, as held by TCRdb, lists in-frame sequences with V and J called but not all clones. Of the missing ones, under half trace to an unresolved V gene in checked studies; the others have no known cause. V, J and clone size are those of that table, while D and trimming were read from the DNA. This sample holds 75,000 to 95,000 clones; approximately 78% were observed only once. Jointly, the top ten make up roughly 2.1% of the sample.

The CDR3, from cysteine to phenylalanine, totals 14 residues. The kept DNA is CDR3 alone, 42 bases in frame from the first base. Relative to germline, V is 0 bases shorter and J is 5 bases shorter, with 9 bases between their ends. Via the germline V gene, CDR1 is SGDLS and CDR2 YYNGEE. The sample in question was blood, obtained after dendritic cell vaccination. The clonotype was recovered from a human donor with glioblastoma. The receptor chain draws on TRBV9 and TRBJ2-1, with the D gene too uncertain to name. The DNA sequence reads TGTGCCAGCAGCGTAGTTTCACAGAACAATGAGCAGTTCTTC. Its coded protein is CASSVVSQNNEQFF.